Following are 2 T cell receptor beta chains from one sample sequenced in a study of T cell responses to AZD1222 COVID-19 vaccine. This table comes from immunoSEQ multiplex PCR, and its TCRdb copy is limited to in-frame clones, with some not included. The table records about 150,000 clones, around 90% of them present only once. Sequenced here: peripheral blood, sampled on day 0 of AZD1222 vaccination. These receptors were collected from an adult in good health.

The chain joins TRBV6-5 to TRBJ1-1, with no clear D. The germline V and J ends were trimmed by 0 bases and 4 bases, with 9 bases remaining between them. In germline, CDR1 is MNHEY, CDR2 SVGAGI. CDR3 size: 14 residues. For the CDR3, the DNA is TGTGCCAGCAGTTACTCCCGGGGAGTCACTGAAGCTTTCTTT. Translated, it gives CASSYSRGVTEAFF.

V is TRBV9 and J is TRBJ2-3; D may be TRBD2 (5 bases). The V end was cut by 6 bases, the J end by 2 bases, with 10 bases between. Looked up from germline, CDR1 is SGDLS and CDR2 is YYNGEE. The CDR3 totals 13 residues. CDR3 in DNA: TGTGCCAGCAACCCGGGGAACACAGATACGCAGTATTTT. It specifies CASNPGNTDTQYF. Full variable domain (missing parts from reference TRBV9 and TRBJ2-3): DSGVTQTPKHLITATGQRVTLRCSPRSGDLSVYWYQQSLDQGLQFLIQYYNGEERAKGNILERFSAQQFPDLHSELNLSSLELGDSALYFCASNPGNTDTQYFGPGTRLTVL.